This T cell receptor (beta chain) was identified during a study of shared T cell receptors in the human thymus. The protocol was immunoSEQ multiplex PCR, while the TCRdb copy is restricted to in-frame clones and leaves out a portion. The sample yields some 720,000 clones, approximately 88% seen once. The CDR3 runs 14 residues. CDR1 is MRHNA and CDR2 is SNTAGT in the germline V gene. The trim removed 8 bases at V and 7 bases at J, leaving 12 bases unmatched. These data are also associated with another study on human thymus T cells. That report notes: V and J genes seemed to be used with bias in thymic and blood repertoires. Related studies found that unrelated individuals share highly overlapping thymic repertoires.

This TCR was sampled from a boy under three years old with a congenital heart defect. The V gene is TRBV6-4, the J gene TRBJ2-5; 8 bases match TRBD2. The sequenced material came from thymocytes. CDR3 sequence reads: CASSVAGGPGTQYF. For the CDR3, the DNA is TGTGCCAGCTCCGTTGCGGGAGGACCTGGGACCCAGTACTTC.